A selection of T cell receptor beta chains follows, all from one sample in a study of Graves' ophthalmopathy and Graves' hyperthyroidism. TCRdb reprocessed the multiplex PCR reads with MiXCR, giving one entry per CDR3 protein. Of approximately 41,000 distinct CDR3 sequences in the sample, approximately 52% are singletons; the top ten hold 15% to 20%. Sequenced sample: peripheral blood. Receptor source: an adult man with Graves' ophthalmopathy. CDR3s include the opening cysteine and the closing phenylalanine or tryptophan. D genes are given only for firm matches. Only part of the rows carry a size: once, few, many, or a class if the clone is expanded.

.,TRBJ1-4,TRBV19,.,TGTGCCAGTCGTAAGGTCGGAGCGCCTGAAACACTGTTTTTT,CASRKVGAPETLFF
many,TRBJ2-7,TRBV6-1,.,TGTGCCAGCCGACGGGACGGAACCTACGAGCAGTACTTC,CASRRDGTYEQYF
.,TRBJ2-1,TRBV10-3,.,TGTGCCATCAGGGGGAGACAGACGGTGAGCATCTACAATAAGCAGTTCTTC,CAIRGRQTVSIYNKQFF
many,TRBJ2-1,TRBV11-2,TRBD2,TGTGCCAGCAGCCCTCGACTAGCGGGGGCCCTGAGCTCCTACAATGAGCAGTTCTTC,CASSPRLAGALSSYNEQFF
.,TRBJ1-1,TRBV12-3/TRBV12-4,TRBD1,TGTGCCAGCAGTTTAAGGGGGCCTGAGGCTTTCTTT,CASSLRGPEAFF
few,TRBJ2-1,TRBV3-1,TRBD2,TGTGCCAGCAGCCAAGAGCGATATGGACTAGCGGGGCACAATGAGCAGTTCTTC,CASSQERYGLAGHNEQFF
medium-sized,TRBJ1-4,TRBV25-1,TRBD1,TGTGCCAGCAGTGATGGTCTGAGGGGGCGGGATGAAAAACTGTTTTTT,CASSDGLRGRDEKLFF
.,TRBJ2-1,TRBV11-3,.,TGTGCCAGCAGCACATCGATGGGTGAGCGGTTCTTC,CASSTSMGERFF
.,TRBJ1-1,TRBV7-6,.,TGTGTCAGCAGCCGCAGGGGGAACACTGAAGCTTTCTTT,CVSSRRGNTEAFF
many,TRBJ2-1,TRBV9,.,TGTGCCAGCAGCGTAGAACAGTTCACCAATGAGCAGTTCTTC,CASSVEQFTNEQFF
.,TRBJ1-2,TRBV4-3,.,TGCGCCAGCAGCCAAGATTTTGACGGGACCTTAGGCTACACCTTC,CASSQDFDGTLGYTF
many,TRBJ2-1,TRBV11-1,.,TGTGCCAGCAGCTCCTTGGACGGGTACTCCTACAATGAGCAGTTCTTC,CASSSLDGYSYNEQFF
.,TRBJ2-5,TRBV20-1,TRBD1,TGCAGTGCTAGGGGGACAGGGGCTACCCAGTACTTC,CSARGTGATQYF
.,TRBJ2-7,TRBV19,.,TGTGCCACAGGACAGGCACTCAGCGGGAGTTTATACGAGCAGTACTTC,CATGQALSGSLYEQYF
many,TRBJ1-5,TRBV20-1,.,TGCAGTGCTAGAATGGGCCCCAATCAGCCCCAGCATTTT,CSARMGPNQPQHF
.,TRBJ2-3,TRBV2,TRBD2,TGTGCCAGCAGCCGAAGCGGGGGGTTTGCAGATACGCAGTATTTT,CASSRSGGFADTQYF
.,TRBJ1-2,TRBV5-5,.,TGTGCCAGCAGCAGGACGGTGGGCCCCAGCGGAAAAGGCTACACCTTC,CASSRTVGPSGKGYTF
few,TRBJ2-2,TRBV10-1,.,TGCGCCACTTACGGAGGGGGGGTGGGCACCGGGGAGCTGTTTTTT,CATYGGGVGTGELFF
many,TRBJ2-5,TRBV3-1,TRBD2,TGTGCCAGCAGCCACCGCGGGAGCCCTGAGACCCAGTACTTC,CASSHRGSPETQYF
.,TRBJ2-2,TRBV5-1,TRBD2,TGCGCCAGCAGCTGGACCGTCACGGGGGGGAACACCGGGGAGCTGTTTTTT,CASSWTVTGGNTGELFF
many,TRBJ2-1,TRBV5-6,TRBD2,TGTGCCAGCAGCCCTACAACTAGCGGGAGTTTTCACAATGAGCAGTTCTTC,CASSPTTSGSFHNEQFF
.,TRBJ1-2,TRBV12-3/TRBV12-4,TRBD1,TGTGCCAGCACCCCCCGGGGTGGACAGGGGGCATTTAACTTTGGCTACACCTTC,CASTPRGGQGAFNFGYTF
.,TRBJ1-6,TRBV11-1,TRBD1,TGTGCCAGCAGATCGGGACAGGATTCACCCCTCCACTTT,CASRSGQDSPLHF
many,TRBJ2-5,TRBV3-1,.,TGTGCCAGCAGCCAGGGATGGATACAAGAGACCCAGTACTTC,CASSQGWIQETQYF
many,TRBJ2-5,TRBV7-2,.,TGTGCCAGCAGCTCCCATAGGATCGCGGGGGCGCGGGAGACCCAGTACTTC,CASSSHRIAGARETQYF
many,TRBJ1-1,TRBV29-1,TRBD1,TGCAGCGCGCGGACAGGGATGAACACTGAAGCTTTCTTT,CSARTGMNTEAFF
.,TRBJ1-2,TRBV29-1,.,TGCAGCGCCAGCAGCTTGGCAGATAACTATGGCTACACCTTC,CSASSLADNYGYTF
many,TRBJ2-5,TRBV4-3,TRBD2,TGCGCCAGCAGCCGGACGCTCGCGGGGGGGGCAGAGACCCAGTACTTC,CASSRTLAGGAETQYF
medium-sized,TRBJ1-4,TRBV20-1,.,TGCAGTGCTAGACCGGGGTTAGGGGAAAAACTGTTTTTT,CSARPGLGEKLFF
.,TRBJ1-1,TRBV7-8,TRBD1,TGTGCCAGCAGCTTAGGATTCTTGACAGGGGAGGGAACTTTCTTT,CASSLGFLTGEGTFF
.,TRBJ1-2,TRBV6-1,TRBD1,TGTGCCAGCAGTGCGACAGGGGAAAATGACTACACCTTC,CASSATGENDYTF